This TCR beta chain was sequenced in a study of tumor-infiltrating lymphocytes in primary liver carcinoma (dated by TCRdb to about 2017). In the study overall: Surgical resection was performed in China between November 2015 and March 2016 on about 5 patients with histopathologically diagnosed primary liver carcinoma. Of the five patients (three men and two women, aged 30 to 69 years), four had hepatocellular carcinoma and one had combined HCC and intrahepatic cholangiocarcinoma. The tumors of the five patients were staged as T1-T3 N0M0, with maximum diameters ranging from roughly 4 to 11 cm. Each sample produced about 3.65 to 7.13 million productive TCRbeta reads, and read depth showed no significant difference between tissue types. The study combined TCRbeta repertoire sequencing, expression microarrays and whole-exome sequencing across five regions of each liver tumor, with adjacent normal tissue and blood. A total of roughly 35 specimens from 5 patients, comprising about 25 tumor regions, 5 adjacent noncancerous liver tissues and 5 peripheral blood samples, were covered by TCRbeta repertoire sequencing. Reproducibility between technical replicate repertoires was high, with correlation coefficients above 0.95 and mean shared-clone rates about 0.9. Study-wide findings and limitations: Comparison of CD4+ and CD8+ T cell repertoires was precluded by the use of bulk unsorted samples. Only the TCR beta chain was sequenced, so true repertoire diversity is likely underestimated because unpaired alpha chains were not captured. Repertoire overlap was higher between tumor regions (mean roughly 35%) than tumor-adjacent (17%) or tumor-blood (approximately 14%) pairs, consistent with antigen-driven expansion. Compared with blood, tumors had a significantly larger share of the repertoire taken up by the top 250 clones (p = 0.039). Only 4 or 5 patients were included in the study, and the authors note that the findings should be validated in a larger study.

Using a constant-region primer and ProtoScript II reverse transcriptase, TCRbeta-specific cDNA was reverse-transcribed from 500 to 650 ng total RNA. Construction of the TCRbeta libraries relied on three nested rounds of multiplex PCR, following a slightly modified ARM-PCR procedure. Sample barcodes and Illumina adapters were added in a final 25-cycle PCR using Deep VentR polymerase. Before sequencing, amplicons of 200-500 bp were gel-purified using a QIAquick gel extraction kit. An Illumina HiSeq 2500 was used to sequence the TCRbeta amplicons, generating 250-bp paired-end reads. In the authors' own workflow: To recover full CDR3 sequences, reads were quality-trimmed using Trimmomatic v0.33 and paired reads were then merged using FLASH v1.2.11. MiGEC v1.2.1b assigned V, D and J germline segments to the rearranged TCRbeta sequences. Clonotype statistics and Shannon-Wiener diversity indices were computed with VDJtools v1.0.0. To cut down on sampling bias, every analysis after diversity analysis relied on just the 250 most abundant clonotypes from each sample. TCRdb applied fastp at Q25 and MiXCR to the public reads, then kept only in-frame beta chains. Rows matching on CDR3 protein sequence are summarized as one entry with the most common DNA and genes. The V and J calls and clone size are TCRdb's, not the authors'. The sample data list about 320,000 distinct CDR3 sequences, and approximately 65% of these were observed just once. The ten largest clones add up to more than 8.5% of the sample.

Remarks on this clonotype: No antigen is known for it. Qualities for individual bases were not recorded, and no much larger clone is one base off.

Blood RNA was extracted from unsorted whole blood with TRIzol reagent; germline DNA came from the DNeasy Blood & Tissue kit. Patients had chronic HBV infection and were treatment-naive at sampling. Around 4 milliliters of peripheral blood were collected into K2EDTA tubes before surgery. The specimen sequenced was peripheral blood. The sequence was collected from a man aged 40-50 years with primary liver carcinoma and hepatitis B virus infection.

The CDR3 protein: CANSSATQGEKLFF. The nucleotide sequence reads as follows: TGTGCAAACAGTTCAGCCACGCAGGGTGAAAAACTGTTTTTT. This chain joins TRBV6-6 to TRBJ1-4, with TRBD1 perhaps the D gene, on 5 matching bases. There are 14 amino acids in the CDR3, from cysteine to phenylalanine inclusive. Of all the DNA, just the CDR3 is kept, 42 bases in frame from base 1. The germline V gene (reference sequence) provides CDR1 MNHNY and CDR2 SVGAGI.